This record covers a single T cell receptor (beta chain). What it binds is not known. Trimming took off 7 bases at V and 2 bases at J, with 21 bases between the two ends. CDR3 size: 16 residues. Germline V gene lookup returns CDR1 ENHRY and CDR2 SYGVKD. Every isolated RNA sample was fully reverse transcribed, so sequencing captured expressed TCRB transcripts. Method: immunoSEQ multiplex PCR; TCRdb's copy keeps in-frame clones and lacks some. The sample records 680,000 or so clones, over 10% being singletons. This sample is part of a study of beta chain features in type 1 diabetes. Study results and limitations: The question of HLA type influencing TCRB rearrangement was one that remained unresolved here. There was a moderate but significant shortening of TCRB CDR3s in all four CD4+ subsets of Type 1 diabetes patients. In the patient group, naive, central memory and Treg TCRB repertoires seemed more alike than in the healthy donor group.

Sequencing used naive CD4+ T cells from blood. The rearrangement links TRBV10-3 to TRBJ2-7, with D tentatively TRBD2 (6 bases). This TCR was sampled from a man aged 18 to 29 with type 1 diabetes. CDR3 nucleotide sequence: TGTGCCATCACCTCAACCCCGGCCGGGGGAACCTACGAGCAGTACTTC. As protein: CAITSTPAGGTYEQYF.